These 4 T cell receptor beta chains originate from one sample sequenced in a study of blood T cell repertoires in COVID-19. Sequencing was performed with immunoSEQ multiplex PCR; in TCRdb, only in-frame clones are kept and a portion is missing. The repertoire consists of around 75,000 clones, with more than 85% occurring once and the leading ten covering about 4.2%. The sequenced material came from peripheral blood. Every receptor here comes from a man between 65 and 85 years old with active COVID-19.

For the CDR3, the DNA is TGTGCCAGCAGCTCCTATCGGACTAGCGCCACCTACGAGCAGTACTTC. Its protein product is CASSSYRTSATYEQYF. V and J are TRBV5-6 and TRBJ2-7, with 9 nucleotides matching TRBD2. Germline trimming cut 3 bases from V and 2 bases from J; bases unmatched to any gene: 9. Germline values: CDR1 SGHDT, CDR2 YYEEEE. The CDR3 has 16 amino acids. Based on the CDR3 plus reference TRBV5-6 and TRBJ2-7, the full variable domain is DAGVTQSPTHLIKTRGQQVTLRCSPKSGHDTVSWYQQALGQGPQFIFQYYEEEERQRGNFPDRFSGHQFPNYSSELNVNALLLGDSALYLCASSSYRTSATYEQYFGPGTRLTVT.

The rearrangement uses TRBV3-1 (or the pseudogene TRBV3-2) and TRBJ2-7, with 9 positions matching TRBD1. The CDR3 is 14 residues long. With V trimmed by 4 bases and J by 2 bases, 3 bases remained unmatched. The germline CDR1 and CDR2 sequences are LGHDT and YNNKEL (reference sequence). Here the CDR3 reads CASSRGQGPYEQYF. The CDR3 DNA is TGTGCCAGCAGCCGCGGACAGGGGCCCTACGAGCAGTACTTC.

The V gene is TRBV28, the J gene TRBJ2-5; 12 bases fit TRBD2. The germline V gene encodes CDR1 MDHEN and CDR2 SYDVKM. This CDR3 spans 16 amino acids. Unmatched junction bases numbered 10, after V lost 2 bases and J lost 9 bases. The CDR3 nucleotides are TGTGCCAGCAGTTTAGGGACTAGCGGGCCTGGGAGGGCCCAGTACTTC. Translating gives CASSLGTSGPGRAQYF.

V is TRBV6-2 or TRBV6-3 and J is TRBJ2-1; D ambiguous. This CDR3 has 11 amino acids. V lost 5 bases, J lost 9 bases, and 8 bases lay in between. The germline CDR1 and CDR2 sequences are MNHEY and SVGEGT. The CDR3 DNA follows: TGTGCCAGCAGTAGCCCTTTTGAGCAGTTCTTC. Its translation: CASSSPFEQFF.